This T cell receptor beta chain appears in the sequencing data of a study of blood T cell repertoires in COVID-19. About the research overall: The United States, Italy and Spain were the sources of the acute and convalescent COVID-19 samples. The analysed material was cDNA or gDNA that came from T cells, B-cell-depleted T cells, or PBMCs.

The CDR3 has 14 residues. V lost 3 bases, J lost 5 bases, and 14 bases lay in between. Germline loops: CDR1 SGHTS, CDR2 YDEGEE. Authors' data handling: Amplification of reference gene primers was used by the study to estimate nucleated cell counts. The repertoire was sequenced with immunoSEQ multiplex PCR; TCRdb's copy has only in-frame clones and lacks some. V and J calls and clone size are those listed in that table; D and trimming were worked out from the DNA. The table has some 66,000 clones, more than 70% seen once. Specimen: peripheral blood. This rearrangement joins TRBV5-8 to TRBJ1-2; no reliable D call. The clonotype was recovered from a man aged 45 to 65 with active COVID-19. CDR3 bases: TGTGCCAGCAGCTCTGTGTCCGGGATGTATGGCTACACCTTC. Amino acid sequence: CASSSVSGMYGYTF.